These 26 T cell receptor beta chains were sequenced from one sample in a study of blood T cell repertoires in COVID-19. Using immunoSEQ multiplex PCR, the repertoire was profiled, and TCRdb retains in-frame clones only, with some absent. The sample holds around 170,000 clones, over 70% seen once. Sequences were obtained from PBMCs or T cells enriched from blood (not recorded which). These receptors were collected from a man aged 60 to 69 who had been exposed to COVID-19.

V gene TRBV9 combines with J gene TRBJ1-4; TRBD1 agrees at 7 bases. The CDR3 contains 17 residues. The germline V gene encodes CDR1 SGDLS and CDR2 YYNGEE. The J segment lost 0 bases and the V segment lost 4 bases, leaving 9 bases of the junction unmatched. The CDR3 region has the DNA TGTGCCAGCAGCCCCCAAGGACAGGTTGCAACTAATGAAAAACTGTTTTTT. Translation gives CASSPQGQVATNEKLFF. Looking up the rest from reference TRBV9 and TRBJ1-4 gives the full variable domain: DSGVTQTPKHLITATGQRVTLRCSPRSGDLSVYWYQQSLDQGLQFLIQYYNGEERAKGNILERFSAQQFPDLHSELNLSSLELGDSALYFCASSPQGQVATNEKLFFGSGTQLSVL.

This rearrangement joins TRBV3-1 (or the pseudogene TRBV3-2) to TRBJ2-3; maybe TRBD2 (5 bases). The CDR3 is 17 residues long. The V gene's germline CDR1 is LGHDT and CDR2 YNNKEL (reference sequence). With 4 bases removed from V and 0 bases from J, the gap between germline ends came to 17 bases. The CDR3 DNA follows: TGTGCCAGCAGCCTAAGGGTCCCGCGGGTCAGCACAGATACGCAGTATTTT. Its protein is CASSLRVPRVSTDTQYF.

The gene calls are TRBV7-2 and TRBJ1-2, with 8 positions matching TRBD1. CDR3 size: 14 residues. V was pared by 4 bases and J by 8 bases, with 9 bases of the junction left unmatched. Germline values: CDR1 SGHTA, CDR2 FQGNSA. CDR3 protein: CASSSRGQGGGYTF. As DNA, the CDR3 is TGTGCCAGCAGCTCCCGTGGACAGGGTGGCGGCTACACCTTC.

This chain uses TRBV19 with TRBJ2-3; 9 bases align to TRBD1. V lost 4 bases and J lost 3; bases outside the gene matches: 5. The CDR3 totals 15 residues. Germline loops: CDR1 LNHDA, CDR2 SQIVND (reference sequence). The CDR3 loop is CASSTSTGGTDTQYF. The CDR3 coding sequence is TGTGCCAGTAGTACTTCGACAGGGGGGACAGATACGCAGTATTTT.

This chain uses TRBV7-2 with TRBJ2-7; weak D call: TRBD2 (5 bases). The CDR3 loop spans 17 amino acids. Germline CDR1 and CDR2: SGHTA and FQGNSA. V dropped 0 bases and J dropped 3 bases, with 18 bases sitting between them. The CDR3 protein is CASSLASGGAANYEQYF. DNA for the CDR3: TGTGCCAGCAGCTTAGCGTCAGGAGGAGCGGCTAACTACGAGCAGTACTTC.

The chain recombines TRBV7-3 with TRBJ2-7; weak D call: TRBD2 (6 bases). The V and J ends lost 2 bases and 0 bases respectively, with 11 bases between them. The CDR3 has 15 residues. The germline V gene encodes CDR1 SGHTA and CDR2 FQGTGA. The CDR3 DNA reads TGTGCCAGCAGCTTACTTGCGGGACCCTCCTACGAGCAGTACTTC. It codes for CASSLLAGPSYEQYF.

V gene TRBV3-1 (or the pseudogene TRBV3-2) combines with J gene TRBJ2-2; TRBD2 might be the D (6 bases). V shed 1 base and J shed 6 bases, with 9 bases lying between them. The germline gives CDR1 LGHDT, CDR2 YNNKEL (reference sequence). The CDR3 has 14 residues. The CDR3 DNA reads as TGTGCCAGCAGCCAAGGGGGGGAGGCCGGGGAGCTGTTTTTT. Protein product: CASSQGGEAGELFF.

This clone was counted many times. V is TRBV27 and J is TRBJ2-3; 9 bases are shared with TRBD1. V was pared by 7 bases and J by 3 bases, with 8 bases of the junction left unmatched. The V gene's germline CDR1 is MNHEY and CDR2 SMNVEV (reference sequence). This CDR3 is 15 amino acids long. The CDR3 is CASKPMGTGTDTQYF. The CDR3 coding sequence is TGTGCCAGCAAGCCTATGGGGACAGGGACAGATACGCAGTATTTT.

This chain links TRBV3-1 (or the pseudogene TRBV3-2) with TRBJ2-3; maybe TRBD1 (5 bases). Germline V gives CDR1 LGHDT, CDR2 YNNKEL (reference sequence). V gave up 5 bases and J gave up 7 bases, with 13 bases separating them. The CDR3 runs to 13 residues. For the CDR3, the DNA is TGTGCCAGCAGCTTAGGGGTGGCAAATACGCAGTATTTT. Amino acid sequence: CASSLGVANTQYF.

The rearrangement uses TRBV28 and TRBJ2-2; TRBD1 might be the D (5 bases). Germline V gives CDR1 MDHEN, CDR2 SYDVKM. With 3 bases removed from V and 1 base from J, the gap between germline ends came to 9 bases. The CDR3 is 15 residues long. This CDR3 is CASSFWGGNTGELFF. The CDR3 DNA reads TGTGCCAGCAGTTTTTGGGGCGGGAACACCGGGGAGCTGTTTTTT.

J is TRBJ2-7 and V is TRBV28, with 12 bases that match TRBD2. The trim removed 9 bases at V and 3 bases at J, leaving 9 bases unmatched. The V gene's germline CDR1 is MDHEN and CDR2 SYDVKM. CDR3 length: 15 residues. CDR3 bases: TGTGCCAGTCGCCCCTCGGGACTAGCGGGCTACGAGCAGTACTTC. Its protein product is CASRPSGLAGYEQYF.

The chain combines TRBV27 with TRBJ2-3; a weak D match, TRBD1 (6 bases). Germline assignment: CDR1 MNHEY and CDR2 SMNVEV (reference sequence). V was shortened by 2 bases and J by 2 bases, with 11 bases between the two germline ends. The CDR3 runs 15 residues. The CDR3 reads CASSLRGQLTDTQYF. CDR3 nucleotide sequence: TGTGCCAGCAGTTTACGGGGACAACTCACAGATACGCAGTATTTT.

The table lists this clone with a few counts. The V gene is TRBV28, the J gene TRBJ1-2, with 7 bases aligning to TRBD1. The CDR3 extends over 14 amino acids. Germline V gives CDR1 MDHEN, CDR2 SYDVKM. J lost 3 bases, V lost 6 bases, and 7 bases had no gene match. This chain's CDR3 is CASSLTGVDYGYTF. The CDR3 DNA reads as TGTGCCAGCAGCCTCACAGGGGTGGACTATGGCTACACCTTC.

This chain joins TRBV4-3 and TRBJ2-2, with TRBD2 as a possible D gene (5 bases). Per the germline V gene, CDR1 is LGHNA and CDR2 is YSLEER. Trimming removed 4 bases from V and 3 bases from J, with 15 bases in between. The CDR3 is made up of 16 amino acids. CDR3 residues: CASSLRTYGDTGELFF. CDR3 sequence (DNA): TGCGCCAGCAGCCTAAGGACTTATGGGGACACCGGGGAGCTGTTTTTT.

The rearrangement links TRBV19 to TRBJ1-1, with D tentatively TRBD1 (6 bases). V shed 8 bases and J shed 9 bases, with 19 bases lying between them. Per the germline V gene, CDR1 is LNHDA and CDR2 is SQIVND (reference sequence). This CDR3 has 13 amino acids. The CDR3 loop is CASGGGYRDKAFF. CDR3 coding DNA: TGTGCCAGTGGGGGGGGGTACCGGGACAAAGCTTTCTTT.

The chain couples TRBV4-1 to TRBJ1-6, with 7 bases identical to TRBD1. V shed 0 bases and J 7 bases; nucleotides not matched to a gene: 0. Germline V lookup: CDR1 MGHRA, CDR2 YSYEKL. The CDR3 extends over 14 amino acids. In DNA, the CDR3 is TGCGCCAGCAGCCAAGAACAGGGGAATTCACCCCTCCACTTT. Residues: CASSQEQGNSPLHF.

This clone is a singleton in its sample. V and J are TRBV18 and TRBJ1-2; D may be TRBD1 (6 bases). The CDR3 covers 15 residues. The germline V and J ends were trimmed by 4 bases and 7 bases, with 19 bases remaining between them. Germline V lookup: CDR1 KGHSH, CDR2 LQKENI. In nucleotides, the CDR3 is TGTGCCAGCTCACGAAGCCCAGGGGAAAAGAGTGGCTACACCTTC. This encodes CASSRSPGEKSGYTF.

The genes are TRBV7-2 and TRBJ2-7; 9 bases agree with TRBD1. Germline-derived CDR1 and CDR2 are SGHTA and FQGNSA. The CDR3 length is 14 residues. V shed 4 bases, J shed 2 bases, and the junction held 3 bases outside the gene matches. As DNA, the CDR3 is TGTGCCAGCAGCTCCGGGACAGGGACCTACGAGCAGTACTTC. Translation: CASSSGTGTYEQYF. Full variable domain (outside the CDR3, taken from reference TRBV7-2 and TRBJ2-7): GAGVSQSPSNKVTEKGKDVELRCDPISGHTALYWYRQSLGQGLEFLIYFQGNSAPDKSGLPSDRFSAERTGGSVSTLTIQRTQQEDSAVYLCASSSGTGTYEQYFGPGTRLTVT.

This chain uses TRBV18 with TRBJ2-1; TRBD1 agrees at 8 bases. CDR3 length: 13 amino acids. J was trimmed by 10 bases and V by 2 bases; bases with no gene match: 4. In germline, CDR1 is KGHSH, CDR2 LQKENI. Here the CDR3 reads CASSPTQGAEQFF. The CDR3 coding sequence is TGTGCCAGCTCACCAACCCAGGGGGCGGAGCAGTTCTTC.

This chain uses TRBV5-1 with TRBJ2-1, with 7 bases aligning to TRBD2. J gave up 7 bases and V 0 bases, and 10 bases lay outside the gene matches. From germline, CDR1 is SGHRS and CDR2 YFSETQ. This CDR3 is 16 amino acids long. CDR3 amino acids: CASSLVPSGNQNEQFF. DNA of the CDR3: TGCGCCAGCAGCTTGGTGCCCAGCGGGAATCAGAATGAGCAGTTCTTC.

The gene calls are TRBV4-3 and TRBJ1-5; D is unclear. Trimming stripped 1 base from V and 0 bases from J, with 4 bases between. CDR3 length equals 14 residues. CDR1 and CDR2 from the germline V gene are LGHNA and YSLEER. The CDR3 reads CASSQGHSNQPQHF. CDR3 sequence (DNA): TGCGCCAGCAGCCAAGGTCATAGCAATCAGCCCCAGCATTTT.

This chain uses TRBV6-5 with TRBJ1-6; no firm D call. Germline V gene sequence: CDR1 MNHEY, CDR2 SVGAGI. V was pared by 5 bases and J by 7 bases, with 9 bases between. The CDR3 is made up of 13 amino acids. The CDR3 loop is CASSSLRNSPLHF. Written as DNA, the CDR3 is TGTGCCAGCAGTAGCCTGCGGAATTCACCCCTCCACTTT.

The chain combines TRBV6-1 with TRBJ2-5; D perhaps matches TRBD1 (5 bases). V was trimmed by 1 base and J by 0 bases, leaving 9 bases between them. Germline lookup yields CDR1 MNHNS and CDR2 SASEGT. The CDR3 runs 15 residues. This chain's CDR3 is CASSEGRANQETQYF. CDR3 DNA sequence: TGTGCCAGCAGTGAAGGCAGGGCCAACCAAGAGACCCAGTACTTC.

The rearrangement links TRBV11-3 to TRBJ2-5; no clear D gene. The CDR3 has 15 amino acids. Germline assignment: CDR1 SGHNT and CDR2 YENEEA. The ends were cut back, 0 bases at V and 5 bases at J, with 13 bases in the middle. For the CDR3, the DNA is TGTGCCAGCAGCTTAGATTTGTCAGGAAGGGAGACCCAGTACTTC. This codes for CASSLDLSGRETQYF.

The CDR3 DNA is TGCGCCAGCAGCTTGGACCGACAGGGGGCGTCCTACGAGCAGTACTTC. This codes for CASSLDRQGASYEQYF. The chain has TRBV5-1 and TRBJ2-7; 10 positions agree with TRBD1. This CDR3 comprises 16 residues. CDR1 is SGHRS, CDR2 YFSETQ, per germline. Trimming removed 0 bases from V and 1 base from J; junction bases left unmatched: 4.

The chain combines TRBV6-5 with TRBJ1-1; 7 bases are shared with TRBD1. Germline V CDR1 and CDR2: MNHEY, SVGAGI. Losses at the gene ends were 4 bases for V and 7 bases for J; bases not matched to a gene: 3. The CDR3 sequence is 12 residues long. In nucleotides, the CDR3 is TGTGCCAGCAGTTTGTGGACAGGTGAAGCTTTCTTT. Translation: CASSLWTGEAFF.